The present T cell receptor beta chain was sequenced within a study of response to subunit inactivated influenza vaccine. Findings and caveats of the study: Seasonal influenza vaccination, on each occasion, was suggested by the authors to recruit few new T cells.

This CDR3 is 18 amino acids long. Germline V gives CDR1 MNHEY, CDR2 SVGAGI. The V and J ends lost 0 bases and 4 bases, in that order; junction bases with no gene match: 12. With regard to this clonotype: Its antigen remains unknown.

TCRdb analysed the RT-PCR reads with MiXCR anew, one entry per CDR3 protein. The repertoire has hundreds of thousands of distinct CDR3 sequences, 6.5% to 8% of them found once; the top ten carry about an eighth. This sequence was found in a man in his fifties or sixties who received an inactivated influenza vaccine. The chain recombines TRBV6-5 with TRBJ1-1, with 9 bases aligning to TRBD1. Sample: PBMCs from blood, taken less than 30 months after vaccination. CDR3: CASSYSRDRAGVLTEAFF. CDR3 DNA sequence: TGTGCCAGCAGTTACTCGCGGGACAGGGCAGGTGTGCTCACTGAAGCTTTCTTT.